The TCR beta chain described here comes from a study of blood T cell repertoires in COVID-19. Overall study: From T cells, B-cell-depleted T cells, or PBMCs came the material, which was cDNA or gDNA.

TCRdb's copy holds only in-frame clones and misses some; the assay was immunoSEQ multiplex PCR. The sample yields some 310,000 clones, 89% seen once. V was shortened by 0 bases and J by 1 base, with 4 bases between the two germline ends. Germline CDR1 and CDR2: SGHAT and FQNNGV. The length of the CDR3 is 15 residues. In assigning cohorts, the study relied on participant-reported clinical history. Specimen: PBMCs or T cells enriched from blood (not recorded which). The chain combines TRBV11-2 with TRBJ1-6; D remains unclear. The TCR was taken from a woman aged 25 to 45 who had recovered from COVID-19. As DNA, the CDR3 is TGTGCCAGCAGCTTAGACATGTCCTATAATTCACCCCTCCACTTT. It codes for CASSLDMSYNSPLHF.